This T cell receptor (beta chain) is drawn from a study of blood T cells in healthy people across ages. General observations from the study: Estimates of diversity drawn from one million T cells were considered underestimates.

Alongside a J-beta primer mix, a sample-barcoded 5' primer served in a second PCR lasting 7 to 11 cycles. TCRdb itself ran the 5' RACE reads through MiXCR, one entry per CDR3 protein. The sample lists hundreds of thousands of distinct CDR3 sequences; approximately 24% were seen once. Investigators took roughly 9.5 milliliters of peripheral blood from every donor. Germline V gives CDR1 SEHNR, CDR2 FQNEAQ (reference sequence). The CDR3 is made up of 16 amino acids. For this clonotype: Its antigen is unknown.

The same data also went into a second study, on T cells of mothers and their children. That work states: In each mother, TCR beta CDR3 reads exceeded 9 million; in each child, they numbered a few million. Unrelated mother-child pairs always had slightly, but never significantly, lower normalized overlap than related pairs.

The TCR comes from a boy between 5 and 17 years old in good health. The chain links TRBV7-9 to TRBJ2-5, with 8 bases that match TRBD1. The J call is uncertain, as TRBJ2-7 better fits the DNA end. The sample taken for sequencing was blood. CDR3 in amino acids: CASSPRADRAPYEQYF. The CDR3 bases are TGTGCCAGCAGCCCAAGAGCGGACAGGGCTCCCTACGAGCAGTACTTC.